The TCR beta chain under discussion was sequenced for a study of cytomegalovirus exposure and HLA in healthy donors. Findings and limits, study-wide: In an earlier analysis, about 87% or about 30%: the productive usage of most TCR beta V segments. Per a later analysis, 15,000 to 20,000 TCR beta sequences showed association with HLA alleles at 0.05 false discovery rate.

There are 12 residues in the CDR3. Germline CDR1 reads SEHNR; CDR2 reads FQNEAQ (reference sequence). PCR was performed using 60 Vbeta and 13 Jbeta primers. Measured with immunoSEQ multiplex PCR; TCRdb has only the in-frame clones, and not every one. The table lists about 97,000 clones, 81% of them singletons, with about 4.9% in the top ten. Worth noting for this clone: The antigen is undetermined. Germline is not matched at one junction end, which may reflect a read error.

The chain carries TRBV7-9 and TRBJ2-7, with D unclear. What was sequenced was PBMCs. The TCR originated in a man aged 40-49 years in good health and CMV-seropositive. CDR3 DNA sequence: TGTTCCAGCAGCTCGACACCTTACGAGCAGTACTTC. Protein product: CSSSSTPYEQYF.